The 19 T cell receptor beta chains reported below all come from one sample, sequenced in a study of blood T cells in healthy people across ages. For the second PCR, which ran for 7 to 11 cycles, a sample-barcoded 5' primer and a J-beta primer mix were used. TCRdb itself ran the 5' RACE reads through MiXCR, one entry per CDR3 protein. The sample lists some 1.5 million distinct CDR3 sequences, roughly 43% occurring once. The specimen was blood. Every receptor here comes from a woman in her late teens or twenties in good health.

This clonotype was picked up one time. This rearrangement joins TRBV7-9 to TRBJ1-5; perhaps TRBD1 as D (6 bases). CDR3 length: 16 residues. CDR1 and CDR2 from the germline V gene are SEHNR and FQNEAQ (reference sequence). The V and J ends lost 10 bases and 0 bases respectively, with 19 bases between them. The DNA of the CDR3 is TGTGCCACCGGGACACTCCTTGGGGGTAGCAATCAGCCCCAGCATTTT. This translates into CATGTLLGGSNQPQHF.

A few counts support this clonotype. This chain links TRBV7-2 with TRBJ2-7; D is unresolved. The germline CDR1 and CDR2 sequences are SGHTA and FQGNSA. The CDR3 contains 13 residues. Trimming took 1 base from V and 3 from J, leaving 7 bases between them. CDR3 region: CASSLVSIYEQYF. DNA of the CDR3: TGTGCCAGCAGCTTAGTCAGTATCTACGAGCAGTACTTC.

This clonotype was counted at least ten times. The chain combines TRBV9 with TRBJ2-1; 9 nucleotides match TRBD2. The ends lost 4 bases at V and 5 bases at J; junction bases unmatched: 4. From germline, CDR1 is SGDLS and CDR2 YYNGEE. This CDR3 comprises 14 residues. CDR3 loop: CASSLLAGHNEQFF. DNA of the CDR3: TGTGCCAGCAGCCTCCTAGCGGGACACAATGAGCAGTTCTTC.

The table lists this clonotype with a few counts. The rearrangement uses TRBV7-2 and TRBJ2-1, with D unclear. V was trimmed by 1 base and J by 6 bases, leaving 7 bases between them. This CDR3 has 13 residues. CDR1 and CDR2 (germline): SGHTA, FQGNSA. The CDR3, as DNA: TGTGCCAGCAGCTTAGTGACGTTCAATGAGCAGTTCTTC. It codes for CASSLVTFNEQFF.

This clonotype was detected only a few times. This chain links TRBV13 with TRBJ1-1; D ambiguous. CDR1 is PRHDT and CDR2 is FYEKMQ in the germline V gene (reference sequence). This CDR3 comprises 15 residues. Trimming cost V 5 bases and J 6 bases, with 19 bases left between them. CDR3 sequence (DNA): TGTGCCAGCAGCAACCGAGGAGACCCGGAATCTGAAGCTTTCTTT. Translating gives CASSNRGDPESEAFF.

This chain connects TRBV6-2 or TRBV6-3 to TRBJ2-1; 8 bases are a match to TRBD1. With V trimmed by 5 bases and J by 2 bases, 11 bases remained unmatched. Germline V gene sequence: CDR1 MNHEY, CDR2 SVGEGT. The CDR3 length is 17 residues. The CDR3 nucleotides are TGTGCCAGCAGTCACCGCCTCGGGACAGGAGCCTACAATGAGCAGTTCTTC. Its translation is CASSHRLGTGAYNEQFF.

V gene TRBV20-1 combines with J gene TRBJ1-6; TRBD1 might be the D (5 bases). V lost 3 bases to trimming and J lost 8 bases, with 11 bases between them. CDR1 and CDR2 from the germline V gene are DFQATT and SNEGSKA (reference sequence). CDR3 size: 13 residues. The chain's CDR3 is CSARSGEYSPLHF. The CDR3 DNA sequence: TGCAGTGCTAGGTCGGGGGAATATTCACCCCTCCACTTT.

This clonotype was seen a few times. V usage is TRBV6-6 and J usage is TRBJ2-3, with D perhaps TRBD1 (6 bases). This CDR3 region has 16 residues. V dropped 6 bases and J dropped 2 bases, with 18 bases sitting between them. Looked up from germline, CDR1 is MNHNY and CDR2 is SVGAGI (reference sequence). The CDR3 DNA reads TGTGCCAGCAGGATCAACCGAGACAGGCTCACAGATACGCAGTATTTT. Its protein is CASRINRDRLTDTQYF.

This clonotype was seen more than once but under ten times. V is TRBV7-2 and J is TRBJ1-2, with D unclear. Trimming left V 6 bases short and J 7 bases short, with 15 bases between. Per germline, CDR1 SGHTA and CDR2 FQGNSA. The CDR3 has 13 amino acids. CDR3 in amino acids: CASSSGLGGGYTF. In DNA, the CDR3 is TGTGCCAGCAGTAGCGGGCTAGGTGGTGGCTACACCTTC. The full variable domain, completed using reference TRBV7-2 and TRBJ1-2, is GAGVSQSPSNKVTEKGKDVELRCDPISGHTALYWYRQSLGQGLEFLIYFQGNSAPDKSGLPSDRFSAERTGGSVSTLTIQRTQQEDSAVYLCASSSGLGGGYTFGSGTRLTVV.

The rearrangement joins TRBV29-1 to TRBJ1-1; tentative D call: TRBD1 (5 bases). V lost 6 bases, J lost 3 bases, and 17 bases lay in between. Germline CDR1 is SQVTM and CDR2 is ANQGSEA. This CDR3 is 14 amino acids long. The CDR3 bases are TGCAGCGTCCACCAACAGGAGAGGGACACTGAAGCTTTCTTT. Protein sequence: CSVHQQERDTEAFF.

The CDR3 sequence: CASSSRDASTEAFF. The CDR3 DNA follows: TGCGCCAGCAGCTCCAGGGATGCGAGCACTGAAGCTTTCTTT. The chain joins TRBV5-1 to TRBJ1-1, with a weak D call TRBD1 (5 bases). The CDR3 totals 14 residues. V was clipped by 3 bases and J by 4 bases, with 13 bases between them. Germline V CDR1 and CDR2: SGHRS, YFSETQ.

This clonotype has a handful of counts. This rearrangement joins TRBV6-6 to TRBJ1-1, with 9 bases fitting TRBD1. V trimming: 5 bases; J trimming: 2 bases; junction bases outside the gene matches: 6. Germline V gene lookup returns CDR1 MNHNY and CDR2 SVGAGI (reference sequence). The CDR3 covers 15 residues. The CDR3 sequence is CASSNRDRANTEAFF. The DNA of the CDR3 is TGTGCCAGCAGTAACCGGGACAGGGCTAACACTGAAGCTTTCTTT.

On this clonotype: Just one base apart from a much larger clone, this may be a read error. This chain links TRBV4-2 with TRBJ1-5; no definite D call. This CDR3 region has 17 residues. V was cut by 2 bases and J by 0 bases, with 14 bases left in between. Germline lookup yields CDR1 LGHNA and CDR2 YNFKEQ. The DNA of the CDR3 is TGTGCCAGCAGCCAAAATGCCACGACTCTTAGCAATCAGCCCCAGCATTTT. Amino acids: CASSQNATTLSNQPQHF.

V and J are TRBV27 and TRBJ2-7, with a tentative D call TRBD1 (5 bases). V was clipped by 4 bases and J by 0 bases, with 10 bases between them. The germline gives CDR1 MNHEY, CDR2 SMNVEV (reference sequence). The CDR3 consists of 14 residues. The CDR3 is CASSWSRVSYEQYF. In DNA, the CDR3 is TGTGCCAGCAGTTGGAGCAGGGTCTCCTACGAGCAGTACTTC.

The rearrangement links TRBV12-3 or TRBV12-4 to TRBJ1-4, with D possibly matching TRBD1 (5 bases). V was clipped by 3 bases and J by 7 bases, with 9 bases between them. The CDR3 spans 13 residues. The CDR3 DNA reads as TGTGCCAGCAGTTTTCAGGGCCGTGAAAAACTGTTTTTT. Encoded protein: CASSFQGREKLFF.

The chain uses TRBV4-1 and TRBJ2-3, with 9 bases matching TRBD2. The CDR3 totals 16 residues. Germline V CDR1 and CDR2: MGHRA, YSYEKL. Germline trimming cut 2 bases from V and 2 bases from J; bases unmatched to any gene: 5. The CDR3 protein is CASSQQSGGTTDTQYF. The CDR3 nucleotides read TGCGCCAGCAGCCAACAGAGCGGGGGGACCACAGATACGCAGTATTTT.

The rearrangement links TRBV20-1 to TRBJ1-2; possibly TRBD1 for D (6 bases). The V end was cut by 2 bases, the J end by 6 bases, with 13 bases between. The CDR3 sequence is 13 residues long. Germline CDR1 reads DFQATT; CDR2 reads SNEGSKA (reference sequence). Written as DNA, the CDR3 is TGCAGTGCTAGACGCGGTGGGGACAATGGCTACACCTTC. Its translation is CSARRGGDNGYTF.

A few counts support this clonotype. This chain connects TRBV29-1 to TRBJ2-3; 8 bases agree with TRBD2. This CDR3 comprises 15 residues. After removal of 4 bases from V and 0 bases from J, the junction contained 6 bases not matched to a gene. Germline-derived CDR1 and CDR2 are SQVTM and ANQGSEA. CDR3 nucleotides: TGCAGCGTTGTAGGTAGCGGGATAAGCACAGATACGCAGTATTTT. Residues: CSVVGSGISTDTQYF.

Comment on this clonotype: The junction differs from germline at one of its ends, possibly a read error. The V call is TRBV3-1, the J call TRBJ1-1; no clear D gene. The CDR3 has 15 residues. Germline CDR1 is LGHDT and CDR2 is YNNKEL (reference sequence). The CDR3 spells CAGSQDRLGNTEAFF. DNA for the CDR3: TGTGCCGGCAGCCAAGATAGGTTGGGGAACACTGAAGCTTTCTTT.